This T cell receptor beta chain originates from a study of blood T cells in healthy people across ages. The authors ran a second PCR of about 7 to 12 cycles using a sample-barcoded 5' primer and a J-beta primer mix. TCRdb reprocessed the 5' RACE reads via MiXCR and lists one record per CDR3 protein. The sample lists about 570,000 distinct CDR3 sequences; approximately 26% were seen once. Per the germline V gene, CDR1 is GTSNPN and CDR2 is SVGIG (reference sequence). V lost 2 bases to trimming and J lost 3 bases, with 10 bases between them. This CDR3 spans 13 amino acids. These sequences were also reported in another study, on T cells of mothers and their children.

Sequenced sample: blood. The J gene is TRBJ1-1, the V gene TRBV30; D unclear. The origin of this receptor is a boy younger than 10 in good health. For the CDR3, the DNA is TGTGCCTGGAGTAGTCGGGAGTACACTGAAGCTTTCTTT. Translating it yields CAWSSREYTEAFF.